This T cell receptor beta chain was obtained from a study of blood T cell repertoires in COVID-19. Study-level background: Acute-phase and convalescent COVID-19 samples originated in the United States, Italy and Spain. T cells, B-cell-depleted T cells, or PBMCs supplied cDNA or gDNA.

Authors' data handling: Amplification of reference gene primers was used by the study to estimate nucleated cell counts. Profiling relied on immunoSEQ multiplex PCR, and the TCRdb table lists in-frame clones only, not all of them. V, J and clone size derive from that table, while D and trimming were established from the DNA sequence. The repertoire holds around 97,000 clones, with 87% as singletons. Between the trimmed V and J ends, which lost 4 bases and 10 bases, there was a span of 8 bases. Looked up from germline, CDR1 is SGHNT and CDR2 is YENEEA. The CDR3 is 12 amino acids. The rearrangement links TRBV11-3 to TRBJ1-6; tentative D call: TRBD1 (6 bases). Sequencing was performed on peripheral blood. The source of this sequence is a man in his fifties in a cohort sampled during active COVID-19. The CDR3 sequence is CASSSGASPLHF. CDR3 in DNA: TGTGCCAGCAGCTCAGGGGCGTCACCCCTCCACTTT. Supplemented by reference TRBV11-3 and TRBJ1-6, the full variable domain reads EAGVVQSPRYKIIEKKQPVAFWCNPISGHNTLYWYLQNLGQGPELLIRYENEEAVDDSQLPKDRFSAERLKGVDSTLKIQPAELGDSAVYLCASSSGASPLHFGNGTRLTVT.